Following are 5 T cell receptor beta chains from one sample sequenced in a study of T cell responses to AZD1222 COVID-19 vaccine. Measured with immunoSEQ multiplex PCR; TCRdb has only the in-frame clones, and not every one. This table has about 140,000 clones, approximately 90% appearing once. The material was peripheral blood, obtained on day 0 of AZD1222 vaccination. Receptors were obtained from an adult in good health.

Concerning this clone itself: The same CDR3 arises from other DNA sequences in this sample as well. Written as DNA, the CDR3 is TGTGCCAGCAGTTTCGACGGGAACACTGAAGCTTTCTTT. Translation gives CASSFDGNTEAFF. The gene calls are TRBV7-3 and TRBJ1-1; D ambiguous. Germline loops: CDR1 SGHTA, CDR2 FQGTGA. V lost 6 bases and J lost 1, with 9 bases in between. The CDR3 consists of 13 residues.

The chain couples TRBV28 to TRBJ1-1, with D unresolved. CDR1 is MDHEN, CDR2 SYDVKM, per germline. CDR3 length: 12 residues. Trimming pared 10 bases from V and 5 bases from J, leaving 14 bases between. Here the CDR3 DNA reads TGTGCCATACTAGGGTCAGGTACTGAAGCTTTCTTT. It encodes CAILGSGTEAFF.

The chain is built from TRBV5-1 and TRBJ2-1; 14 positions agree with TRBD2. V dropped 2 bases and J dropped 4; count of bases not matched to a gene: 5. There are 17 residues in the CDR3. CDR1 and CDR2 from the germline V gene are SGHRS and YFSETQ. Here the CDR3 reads CASSFGLAGGIYNEQFF. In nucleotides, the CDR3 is TGCGCCAGCAGCTTCGGACTAGCGGGGGGAATTTACAATGAGCAGTTCTTC.

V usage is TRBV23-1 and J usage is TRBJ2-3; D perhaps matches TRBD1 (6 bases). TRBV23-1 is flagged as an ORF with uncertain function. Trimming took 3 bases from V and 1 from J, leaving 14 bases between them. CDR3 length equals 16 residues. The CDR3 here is CASSHPDRLRTDTQYF. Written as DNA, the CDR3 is TGCGCCAGCAGTCACCCCGACAGGCTACGCACAGATACGCAGTATTTT.

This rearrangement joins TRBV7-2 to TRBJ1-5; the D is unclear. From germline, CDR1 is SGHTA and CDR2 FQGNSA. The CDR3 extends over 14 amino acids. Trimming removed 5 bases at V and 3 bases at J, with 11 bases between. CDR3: CASSLGSLNQPQHF. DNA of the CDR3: TGTGCCAGCAGCCTCGGGTCCCTCAATCAGCCCCAGCATTTT.